The sequence of this TCR beta chain was determined in a study of beta chain features in type 1 diabetes. Findings of the study overall: Type 1 diabetes patients showed fewer insertions and more deletions at VDJ junctions. The study left unresolved whether HLA type influences TCRB rearrangement. All four CD4+ subsets of Type 1 diabetes patients contained TCRB CDR3s that were moderately but significantly shorter.

Sort purity for all populations was recorded as exceeding 98%. V shed 6 bases, J shed 5 bases, and the junction held 12 bases outside the gene matches. The germline gives CDR1 SNHLY, CDR2 FYNNEI. CDR3 length equals 15 residues. This clone was picked up a small number of times. Antigen specificity is unknown. The authors reverse transcribed all of the isolated RNA, so sequencing captured expressed TCRB transcripts. TCRdb's table, derived via immunoSEQ multiplex PCR, lists solely in-frame clones and lacks some. The top ten hold roughly 0.015% of the sample, which has 300,000 to 400,000 clones, roughly 13% seen once.

The V and J genes are TRBV2 and TRBJ2-5; 7 bases are shared with TRBD2. The TCR originated in a woman aged 18-30 years with type 1 diabetes. The sequencing input was naive CD4+ T cells from blood. CDR3 amino acids: CASSPKTSSRETQYF. In nucleotides, the CDR3 is TGTGCCAGCAGCCCAAAGACTAGCAGCCGGGAGACCCAGTACTTC.